This T cell receptor beta chain derives from a study of cytomegalovirus exposure and HLA in healthy donors. Study at large: Ancestry clustering placed 70% to 90% of some 400 genotyped donors in the Caucasian-associated cluster. Study conclusions and caveats: There were several of the most significant clusters that appeared linked to common viral pathogens in a later analysis.

Regarding this clone: What it binds is not known.

Healthy people donating bone marrow made up the donors. CDR1 is SGHNT, CDR2 YYREEE, per germline (reference sequence). This CDR3 comprises 14 residues. V lost 0 bases and J 1 base, leaving 6 bases between the germline ends. With 60 Vbeta and 13 Jbeta primers, the PCR was carried out. Using immunoSEQ multiplex PCR, the repertoire was profiled, and TCRdb retains in-frame clones only, with some absent. Of under 200,000 clones in the sample, around three quarters are singletons; the top ten hold roughly 1.9%. The genes are TRBV5-4 and TRBJ2-3; D possibly corresponds to TRBD1 (6 bases). The sequenced material came from PBMCs. The clonotype comes from a woman in her 30s in good health and CMV-seronegative. CDR3 in DNA: TGTGCCAGCAGCTTGGACAGGGGCACAGATACGCAGTATTTT. It yields the protein CASSLDRGTDTQYF.